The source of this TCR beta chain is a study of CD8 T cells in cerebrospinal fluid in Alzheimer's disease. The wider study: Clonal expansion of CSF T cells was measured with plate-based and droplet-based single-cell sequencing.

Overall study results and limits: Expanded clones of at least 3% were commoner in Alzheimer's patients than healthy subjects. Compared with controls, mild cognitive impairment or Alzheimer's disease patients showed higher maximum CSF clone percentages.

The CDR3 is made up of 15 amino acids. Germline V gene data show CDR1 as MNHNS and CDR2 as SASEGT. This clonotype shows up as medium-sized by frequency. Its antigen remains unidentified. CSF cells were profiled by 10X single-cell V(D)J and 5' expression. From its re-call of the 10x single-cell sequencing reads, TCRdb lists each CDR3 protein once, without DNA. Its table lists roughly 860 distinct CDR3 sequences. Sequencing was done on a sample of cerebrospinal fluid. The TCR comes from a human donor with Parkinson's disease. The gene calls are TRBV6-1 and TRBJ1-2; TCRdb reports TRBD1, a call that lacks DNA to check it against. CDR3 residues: CASRSGGTGGDGYTF.